The rows below give T cell receptor beta chains drawn from one sample of a study of blood T cells in healthy people across ages. TCRdb redid the calling of the 5' RACE reads with MiXCR, one entry per CDR3 protein. Here the sample spans more than 800,000 distinct CDR3 sequences, 29% being singletons. What was sequenced was blood. These receptor sequences come from a woman aged 80 or over in good health. The CDR3 runs from the conserved cysteine through the conserved F or W. The D gene is left open where the match is weak. A row's size may be missing; if present it is once, few, many or a size class.

.	TRBV21-1	many	TRBJ2-5	CASSKRAGLAGGPLYF	TGTGCCAGCAGCAAGAGGGCGGGACTAGCGGGGGGGCCTTTGTACTTC
TRBD2	TRBV28	.	TRBJ2-5	CASRIAGTSGTQYF	TGTGCCAGCAGAATAGCGGGGACCTCTGGGACCCAGTACTTC
.	TRBV12-3/TRBV12-4	many	TRBJ2-7	CASKMGGSSYEQYF	TGTGCCAGCAAGATGGGGGGCAGCTCCTACGAGCAGTACTTC
.	TRBV6-4	.	TRBJ1-3	CASSDYVLVPSSGNTIYF	TGTGCCAGCAGTGACTACGTACTTGTACCGAGCTCTGGAAACACCATATATTTT
.	TRBV6-2/TRBV6-3	.	TRBJ1-1	CASRTQGFTEAFF	TGTGCCAGCAGAACACAGGGATTCACTGAAGCTTTCTTT
.	TRBV20-1	many	TRBJ2-5	CSAGDRRKETQYF	TGCAGTGCGGGTGACAGGAGGAAAGAGACCCAGTACTTC
.	TRBV12-3/TRBV12-4	few	TRBJ1-1	CASSLSGVIGTEAFF	TGTGCCAGCAGTTTATCCGGGGTAATCGGCACTGAAGCTTTCTTT
.	TRBV6-6	few	TRBJ1-6	CASSYGAYGHNSPLHF	TGTGCCAGCAGTTACGGGGCTTACGGCCATAATTCACCCCTCCACTTT
TRBD2	TRBV30	many	TRBJ2-1	CAWSVLRTSGGANEQFF	TGTGCCTGGAGTGTACTTCGGACTAGCGGGGGGGCCAATGAGCAGTTCTTC
.	TRBV6-2/TRBV6-3	few	TRBJ2-3	CASRVTVGDTQYF	TGTGCCAGCAGGGTGACAGTAGGAGATACGCAGTATTTT
.	TRBV10-3	many	TRBJ1-2	CAITGLRGYGYTF	TGTGCCATAACAGGGCTCCGAGGCTATGGCTACACCTTC
.	TRBV6-2/TRBV6-3	.	TRBJ1-4	CASRNGGSDEKLFF	TGTGCCAGCAGGAACGGAGGGTCGGATGAAAAACTGTTTTTT
TRBD2	TRBV5-1	many	TRBJ2-5	CASSLGTSEAQQYF	TGCGCCAGCAGCTTGGGGACTAGCGAGGCCCAACAGTACTTC
.	TRBV7-2	few	TRBJ1-1	CASNPRRNTEAFF	TGTGCCAGCAACCCCAGGAGGAACACTGAAGCTTTCTTT